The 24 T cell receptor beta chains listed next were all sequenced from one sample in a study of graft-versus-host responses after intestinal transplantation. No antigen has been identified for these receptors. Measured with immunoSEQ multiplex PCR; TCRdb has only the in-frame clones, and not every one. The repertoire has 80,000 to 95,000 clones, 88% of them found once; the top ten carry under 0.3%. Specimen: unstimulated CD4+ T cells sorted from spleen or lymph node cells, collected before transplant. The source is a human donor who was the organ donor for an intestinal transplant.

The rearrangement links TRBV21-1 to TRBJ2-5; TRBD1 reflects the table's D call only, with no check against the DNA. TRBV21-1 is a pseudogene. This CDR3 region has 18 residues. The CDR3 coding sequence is TGTGCCAGCAGCAAAGAATACCCAGGACAGGGGATCCGGGAGACCCAGTACTTC. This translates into CASSKEYPGQGIRETQYF.

The CDR3 bases are TGTGCCAGCAGCTTATTAGGAGGACAGACGAACACTGAAGCTTTCTTT. The encoded protein is CASSLLGGQTNTEAFF. This chain links TRBV11-2 with TRBJ1-1; D is possibly TRBD1 (6 bases). V was clipped by 2 bases and J by 1 base, with 14 bases between them. This CDR3 spans 16 amino acids. Germline CDR1 SGHAT, CDR2 FQNNGV.

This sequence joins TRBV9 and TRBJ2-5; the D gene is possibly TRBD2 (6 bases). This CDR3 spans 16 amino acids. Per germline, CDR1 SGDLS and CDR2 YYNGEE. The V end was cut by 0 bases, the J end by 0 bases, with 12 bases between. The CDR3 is CASSVDGGTYQETQYF. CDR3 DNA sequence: TGTGCCAGCAGCGTAGATGGGGGGACGTACCAAGAGACCCAGTACTTC. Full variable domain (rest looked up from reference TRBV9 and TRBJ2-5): DSGVTQTPKHLITATGQRVTLRCSPRSGDLSVYWYQQSLDQGLQFLIQYYNGEERAKGNILERFSAQQFPDLHSELNLSSLELGDSALYFCASSVDGGTYQETQYFGPGTRLLVL.

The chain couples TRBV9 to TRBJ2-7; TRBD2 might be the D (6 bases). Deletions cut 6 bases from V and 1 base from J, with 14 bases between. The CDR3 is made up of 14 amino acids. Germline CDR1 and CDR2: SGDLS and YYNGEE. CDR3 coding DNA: TGTGCCAGCACGAGAGGGCTAGCGTCCTACGAGCAGTACTTC. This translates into CASTRGLASYEQYF.

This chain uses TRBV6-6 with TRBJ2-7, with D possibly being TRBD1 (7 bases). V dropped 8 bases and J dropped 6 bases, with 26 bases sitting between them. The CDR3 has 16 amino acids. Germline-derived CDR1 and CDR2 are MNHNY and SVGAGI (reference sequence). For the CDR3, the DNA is TGTGCCAGCCAGGGGGGAAGGACCGACGGTCACGGCGAGCAGTACTTC. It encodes CASQGGRTDGHGEQYF.

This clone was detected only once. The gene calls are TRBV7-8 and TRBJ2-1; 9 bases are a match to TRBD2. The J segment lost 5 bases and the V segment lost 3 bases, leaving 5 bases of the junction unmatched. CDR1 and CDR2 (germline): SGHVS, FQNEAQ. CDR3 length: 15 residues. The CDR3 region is CASSFALAGDNEQFF. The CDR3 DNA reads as TGTGCCAGCAGCTTTGCCTTAGCGGGAGACAATGAGCAGTTCTTC.

The CDR3 sequence is CASSLAGGSLYEQYF. The CDR3 DNA is TGTGCCAGCAGCCTCGCCGGGGGAAGCCTCTACGAGCAGTACTTC. The chain links TRBV14 to TRBJ2-7, with D maybe TRBD2 (6 bases). Trimming left V 4 bases short and J 3 bases short, with 16 bases between. The CDR3 has 15 residues. Germline V gives CDR1 SGHDN, CDR2 FVKESK.

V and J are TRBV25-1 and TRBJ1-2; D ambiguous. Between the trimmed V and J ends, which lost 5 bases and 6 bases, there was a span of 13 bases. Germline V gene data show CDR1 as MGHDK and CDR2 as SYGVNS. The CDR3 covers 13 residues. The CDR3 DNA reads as TGTGCCAGCAGTAACCCGGCGGTACATGGCTACACCTTC. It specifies CASSNPAVHGYTF.

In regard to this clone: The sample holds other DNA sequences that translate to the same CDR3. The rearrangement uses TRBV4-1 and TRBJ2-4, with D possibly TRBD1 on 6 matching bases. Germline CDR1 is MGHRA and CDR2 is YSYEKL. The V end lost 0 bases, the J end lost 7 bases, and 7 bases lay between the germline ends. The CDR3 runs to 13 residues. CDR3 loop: CASSQDQGNIQYF. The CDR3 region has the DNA TGCGCCAGCAGCCAAGATCAGGGGAACATTCAGTACTTC.

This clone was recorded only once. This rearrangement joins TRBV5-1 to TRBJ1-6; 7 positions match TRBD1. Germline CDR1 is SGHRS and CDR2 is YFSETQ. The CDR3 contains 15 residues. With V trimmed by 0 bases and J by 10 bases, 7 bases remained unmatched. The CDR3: CASSLEGAIGSPLHF. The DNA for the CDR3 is TGCGCCAGCAGCTTGGAGGGGGCGATAGGGTCACCCCTCCACTTT.

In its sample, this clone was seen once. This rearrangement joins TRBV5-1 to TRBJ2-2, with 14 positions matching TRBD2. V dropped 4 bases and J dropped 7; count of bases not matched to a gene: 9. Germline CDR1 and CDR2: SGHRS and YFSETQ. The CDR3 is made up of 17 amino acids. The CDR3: CASSRGTSGSRVGELFF. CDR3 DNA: TGCGCCAGCAGCCGGGGGACTAGCGGGAGTCGCGTCGGGGAGCTGTTTTTT.

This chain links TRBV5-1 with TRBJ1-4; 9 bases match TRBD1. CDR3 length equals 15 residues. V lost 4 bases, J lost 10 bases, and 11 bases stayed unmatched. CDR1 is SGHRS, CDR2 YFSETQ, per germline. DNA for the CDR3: TGCGCCAGCAGCCCGGGGGACAGGGAAGTTGTAAAACTGTTTTTT. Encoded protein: CASSPGDREVVKLFF.

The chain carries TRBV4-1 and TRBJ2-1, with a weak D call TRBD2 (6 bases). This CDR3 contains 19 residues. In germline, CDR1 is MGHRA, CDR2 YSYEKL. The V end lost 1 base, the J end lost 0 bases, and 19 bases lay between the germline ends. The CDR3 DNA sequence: TGCGCCAGCAGCCAAGGAGCGCTAGCGCGATCGAGCTCCTACAATGAGCAGTTCTTC. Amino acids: CASSQGALARSSSYNEQFF.

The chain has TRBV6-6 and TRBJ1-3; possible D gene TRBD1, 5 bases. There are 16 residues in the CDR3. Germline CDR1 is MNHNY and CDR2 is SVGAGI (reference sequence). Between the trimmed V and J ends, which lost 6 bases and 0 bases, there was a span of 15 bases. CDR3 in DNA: TGTGCCAGCAGCCGCGCGGGGACTAACTCTGGAAACACCATATATTTT. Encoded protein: CASSRAGTNSGNTIYF.

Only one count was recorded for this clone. The CDR3 nucleotides read TGCGCCAGCAGCCCAGATCTTACAGGGAGCGAGCAGTACTTC. Residues: CASSPDLTGSEQYF. The rearrangement uses TRBV4-3 and TRBJ2-7, with a weak D call TRBD1 (6 bases). V gave up 4 bases and J gave up 6 bases, with 16 bases separating them. Per germline, CDR1 LGHNA and CDR2 YSLEER. The CDR3 sequence is 14 residues long.

This chain's CDR3 is CAWSVWAGNQETQYF. As DNA, the CDR3 is TGTGCCTGGAGTGTATGGGCGGGGAACCAAGAGACCCAGTACTTC. The chain carries TRBV30 and TRBJ2-5; D may be TRBD2 (6 bases). This CDR3 is 15 amino acids long. V was clipped by 0 bases and J by 0 bases, with 11 bases between them. Germline V gene sequence: CDR1 GTSNPN, CDR2 SVGIG (reference sequence).

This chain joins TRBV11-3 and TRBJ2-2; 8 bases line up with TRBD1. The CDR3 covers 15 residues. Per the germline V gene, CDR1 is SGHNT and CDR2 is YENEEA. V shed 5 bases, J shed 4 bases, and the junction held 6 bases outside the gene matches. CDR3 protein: CASSPGGASTGELFF. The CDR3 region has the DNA TGTGCCAGCAGCCCAGGGGGCGCGAGCACCGGGGAGCTGTTTTTT.

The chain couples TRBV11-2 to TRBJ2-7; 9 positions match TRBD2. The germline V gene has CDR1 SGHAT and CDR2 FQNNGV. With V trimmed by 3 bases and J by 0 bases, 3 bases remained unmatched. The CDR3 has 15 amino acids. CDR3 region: CASSLIAGASYEQYF. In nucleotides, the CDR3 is TGTGCCAGCAGCTTGATAGCGGGGGCCTCCTACGAGCAGTACTTC.

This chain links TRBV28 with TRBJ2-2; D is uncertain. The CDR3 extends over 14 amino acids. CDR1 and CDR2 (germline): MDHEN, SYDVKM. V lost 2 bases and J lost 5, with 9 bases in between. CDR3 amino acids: CASSLVKRTGELFF. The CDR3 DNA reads TGTGCCAGCAGTTTAGTAAAGAGAACCGGGGAGCTGTTTTTT.

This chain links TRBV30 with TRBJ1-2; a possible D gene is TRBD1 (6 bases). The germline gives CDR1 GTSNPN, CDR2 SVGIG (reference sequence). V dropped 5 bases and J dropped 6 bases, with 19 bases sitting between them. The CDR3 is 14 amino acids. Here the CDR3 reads CAWSKQGRIDGYTF. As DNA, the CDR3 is TGTGCCTGGTCGAAACAGGGCCGGATTGATGGCTACACCTTC.

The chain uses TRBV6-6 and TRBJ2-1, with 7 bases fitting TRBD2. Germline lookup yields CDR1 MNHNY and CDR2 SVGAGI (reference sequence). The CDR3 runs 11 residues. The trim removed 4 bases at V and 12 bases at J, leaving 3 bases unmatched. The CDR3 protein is CASSSGLGQFF. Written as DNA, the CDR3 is TGTGCCAGCAGTTCCGGACTAGGGCAGTTCTTC.

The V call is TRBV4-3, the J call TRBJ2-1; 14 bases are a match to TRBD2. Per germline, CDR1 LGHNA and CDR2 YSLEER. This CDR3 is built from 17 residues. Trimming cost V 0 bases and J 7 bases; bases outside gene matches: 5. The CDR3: CASSQDRGLAGDNEQFF. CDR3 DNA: TGCGCCAGCAGCCAAGATCGGGGACTAGCGGGGGATAATGAGCAGTTCTTC.

The CDR3 is CASSGGGGYTF. The CDR3 region has the DNA TGTGCCAGCTCCGGGGGGGGAGGCTACACCTTC. The chain recombines TRBV9 with TRBJ1-2, with D possibly being TRBD1 (5 bases). The germline gives CDR1 SGDLS, CDR2 YYNGEE. V was trimmed by 7 bases and J by 8 bases, leaving 12 bases between them. The CDR3 contains 11 residues.

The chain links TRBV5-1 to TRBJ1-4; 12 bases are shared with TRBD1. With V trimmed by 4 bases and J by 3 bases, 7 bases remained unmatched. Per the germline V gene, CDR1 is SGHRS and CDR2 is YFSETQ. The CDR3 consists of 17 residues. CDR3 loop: CASSPGQGAFSNEKLFF. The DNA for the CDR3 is TGCGCCAGCAGCCCGGGACAGGGGGCGTTTTCTAATGAAAAACTGTTTTTT.